This entry lists 5 T cell receptor beta chains sequenced from one sample in a study of naive and memory T cell subsets. The beta constant-region primer was an equimolar mix of two oligonucleotides covering TRBC1 and TRBC2. TCRdb processed the UMI-ligation and nested PCR reads anew with MiXCR; each CDR3 protein has one entry. The table records 150,000 or so distinct CDR3 sequences, 15% to 20% of them present only once. Source material: naive CD4+ T cells from blood. These receptors were taken from a human donor in good health.

This clonotype was observed at least ten times. V gene TRBV9 combines with J gene TRBJ2-3, with D perhaps being TRBD1 or TRBD2 (5 bases each). The germline CDR1 and CDR2 sequences are SGDLS and YYNGEE. V lost 0 bases and J lost 4, with 6 bases in between. CDR3 length equals 13 residues. Written as DNA, the CDR3 is TGTGCCAGCAGCGTAGGAGGGGCAGATACGCAGTATTTT. Amino acid sequence: CASSVGGADTQYF.

J is TRBJ1-5 and V is TRBV4-1; the D is unclear. Per the germline V gene, CDR1 is MGHRA and CDR2 is YSYEKL. Trimming shortened V by 0 bases and J by 5 bases, and 8 bases separated the two germline ends. The CDR3 has 14 amino acids. CDR3 protein: CASSQDRAYQPQHF. For the CDR3, the DNA is TGCGCCAGCAGCCAAGATCGAGCATATCAGCCCCAGCATTTT.

This chain joins TRBV28 and TRBJ2-7; TRBD2 agrees at 10 bases. The CDR3 length is 15 residues. From germline, CDR1 is MDHEN and CDR2 SYDVKM. Germline trimming cut 6 bases from V and 4 bases from J; bases unmatched to any gene: 9. The CDR3 spells CASRPPGSGRYEQYF. The DNA for the CDR3 is TGTGCCAGCAGGCCTCCGGGTAGCGGGAGGTACGAGCAGTACTTC.

The genes are TRBV7-7 and TRBJ1-2, with TRBD1 as a possible D gene (5 bases). The CDR3 runs 14 residues. Trimming removed 3 bases from V and 2 bases from J, with 10 bases in between. Germline values: CDR1 SSHAT, CDR2 FNYEAQ (reference sequence). CDR3 DNA: TGTGCCAGCAGCTTGACAGATAAAAACTATGGCTACACCTTC. Its protein product is CASSLTDKNYGYTF.

This clonotype was found a few times. The CDR3 loop is CSARDRQGTEAFF. In nucleotides, the CDR3 is TGCAGTGCTAGAGACAGACAGGGAACTGAAGCTTTCTTT. This chain joins TRBV20-1 and TRBJ1-1; 7 bases line up with TRBD1. This CDR3 region has 13 residues. After removal of 0 bases from V and 5 bases from J, the junction contained 3 bases not matched to a gene. Germline V gives CDR1 DFQATT, CDR2 SNEGSKA (reference sequence).